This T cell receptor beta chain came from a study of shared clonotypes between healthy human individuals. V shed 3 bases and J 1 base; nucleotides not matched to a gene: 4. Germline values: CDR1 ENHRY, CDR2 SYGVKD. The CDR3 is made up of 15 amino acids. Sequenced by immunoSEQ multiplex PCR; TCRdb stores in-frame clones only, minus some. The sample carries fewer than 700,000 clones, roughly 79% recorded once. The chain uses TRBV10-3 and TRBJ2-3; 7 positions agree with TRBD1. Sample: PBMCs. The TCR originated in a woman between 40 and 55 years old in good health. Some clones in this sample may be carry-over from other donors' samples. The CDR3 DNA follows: TGTGCCATCAGTGAAACAGGGGAAGGCACAGATACGCAGTATTTT. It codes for CAISETGEGTDTQYF.